This T cell receptor (beta chain) was obtained from a study of blood T cell repertoires in COVID-19. Sequencing used immunoSEQ multiplex PCR; TCRdb keeps in-frame clones, though not all of them. The sample yields hundreds of thousands of clones, roughly 90% seen once. Cohort placement rested on clinical history that participants reported themselves. The sequence was collected from a woman aged 25 to 39 who had recovered from COVID-19. The sample was PBMCs or T cells enriched from blood (not recorded which).

The DNA of the CDR3 is TGTGCCAGCAGCTTTCAAGGACTAGTCGGGGAGCTGTTTTTT. It translates to CASSFQGLVGELFF. The rearrangement links TRBV5-6 to TRBJ2-2, with TRBD2 matching over 7 bases. The germline CDR1 and CDR2 sequences are SGHDT and YYEEEE. The CDR3 loop spans 14 amino acids. Trimming removed 2 bases from V and 7 bases from J; junction bases left unmatched: 5.